Below, 5 T cell receptor beta chains from the same sample are listed, as sequenced in a study of blood T cell repertoires in COVID-19 (dated by TCRdb to the early 2020s). Library construction relied on the immunoSEQ multiplex PCR assay. This immuneACCESS table, as held by TCRdb, lists in-frame sequences with V and J called but not all clones. Of the missing ones, under half trace to an unresolved V gene in checked studies; the others have no known cause. The sample table holds fewer than 350,000 clones, of which about 87% were seen once. The top ten constitute 7.8% of the sample. The sequenced sample consisted of peripheral blood. These receptors came from a woman between 45 and 60 years old who had recovered from COVID-19.

CDR3 residues: CASSPTVNTEAFF. The CDR3 nucleotides read TGTGCCAGCAGCCCCACAGTGAACACTGAAGCTTTCTTT. The rearrangement links TRBV6-2 or TRBV6-3 to TRBJ1-1; D gene unclear. This CDR3 has 13 amino acids. Deletions cut 6 bases from V and 0 bases from J, with 8 bases between. The germline V gene has CDR1 MNHEY and CDR2 SVGEGT.

The genes are TRBV6-5 and TRBJ1-2, with TRBD1 as a possible D gene (6 bases). V lost 10 bases and J lost 4, with 19 bases in between. In germline, CDR1 is MNHEY, CDR2 SVGAGI. This CDR3 spans 14 amino acids. The CDR3 reads CATEYQGTTYGYTF. The CDR3 nucleotides are TGTGCCACGGAGTATCAGGGGACTACCTATGGCTACACCTTC.

This chain uses TRBV19 with TRBJ1-5; D ambiguous. V was shortened by 5 bases and J by 7 bases, with 18 bases between the two germline ends. Germline V gives CDR1 LNHDA, CDR2 SQIVND (reference sequence). The CDR3 is 15 amino acids. This CDR3 is CASSVTPPGKQPQHF. CDR3 nucleotide sequence: TGTGCCAGTAGTGTCACCCCCCCGGGGAAGCAGCCCCAGCATTTT. Drawing the rest from reference TRBV19 and TRBJ1-5, the complete variable domain is DGGITQSPKYLFRKEGQNVTLSCEQNLNHDAMYWYRQDPGQGLRLIYYSQIVNDFQKGDIAEGYSVSREKKESFPLTVTSAQKNPTAFYLCASSVTPPGKQPQHFGDGTRLSIL.

The gene calls are TRBV12-3 or TRBV12-4 and TRBJ1-1; TRBD1 might be the D (6 bases). Deletions cut 6 bases from V and 0 bases from J, with 8 bases between. There are 13 residues in the CDR3. DNA of the CDR3: TGTGCCAGCAGCCGACAGGTGAACACTGAAGCTTTCTTT. Encoded protein: CASSRQVNTEAFF.

Only one count was recorded for this clone. This chain joins TRBV7-3 and TRBJ2-3; possible D gene TRBD1, 6 bases. The CDR3 is made up of 14 amino acids. Per germline, CDR1 SGHTA and CDR2 FQGTGA. The V end was cut by 6 bases, the J end by 4 bases, with 14 bases between. The CDR3 DNA reads TGTGCCAGCAGACAGGGACGGGGAGCAGATACGCAGTATTTT. It encodes CASRQGRGADTQYF.